This is a list of T cell receptor beta chains from one sample in a study of blood T cell repertoires in COVID-19. Method: immunoSEQ multiplex PCR; TCRdb's copy keeps in-frame clones and lacks some. Of 70,000 or so clones listed, around 89% were seen once; the top ten hold 0.55% to 0.75%. The sequenced sample consisted of peripheral blood. These receptors were collected from a man aged 60 to 75 with acute or convalescent COVID-19. Each CDR3 is given with its conserved first and last residue. A D gene is named only where the DNA matches it firmly. Size values are once, few and many counts, or a class for expanded clones, and some rows have none.

d_call	v_call	cdr3_length	j_call	clone_size	cdr3_aa	cdr3_nt
TRBD2	TRBV5-4	15	TRBJ2-1	NA	CASSLSSGRPNEQFF	TGTGCCAGCAGCTTGTCCAGCGGGAGACCGAATGAGCAGTTCTTC
TRBD2	TRBV14	14	TRBJ2-2	NA	CASSREGWTGELFF	TGTGCCAGCAGCCGGGAGGGATGGACCGGGGAGCTGTTTTTT
NA	TRBV5-1	15	TRBJ2-5	NA	CASSLAPNSKETQYF	TGCGCCAGCAGCTTGGCCCCAAACTCCAAAGAGACCCAGTACTTC
NA	TRBV2	12	TRBJ2-2	NA	CASSTGPGELFF	TGTGCCAGCAGTACAGGGCCCGGGGAGCTGTTTTTT
NA	TRBV3-1/TRBV3-2	12	TRBJ2-7	NA	CASSHDSYEQYF	TGTGCCAGCAGCCACGACAGTTACGAGCAGTACTTC
TRBD1	TRBV5-1	15	TRBJ2-3	NA	CASSLVQGVADTQYF	TGCGCCAGCAGCTTGGTCCAGGGGGTTGCAGATACGCAGTATTTT
NA	TRBV30	15	TRBJ2-7	NA	CAWSKGTYGLNEQYF	TGTGCCTGGAGTAAAGGGACATATGGGTTGAACGAGCAGTACTTC
TRBD2	TRBV3-1/TRBV3-2	16	TRBJ2-7	few	CASSQDHGTRGIEQYF	TGTGCCAGCAGCCAAGATCACGGGACTAGAGGAATCGAGCAGTACTTC
NA	TRBV6-5	16	TRBJ2-6	NA	CASSSPSDPGANVLTF	TGTGCCAGCAGTTCTCCAAGCGATCCTGGGGCCAACGTCCTGACTTTC
TRBD1	TRBV29-1	14	TRBJ2-2	NA	CSVAGQGETGELFF	TGCAGCGTCGCCGGACAGGGAGAGACCGGGGAGCTGTTTTTT
NA	TRBV5-4	15	TRBJ2-1	NA	CASSPGGSSYNEQFF	TGTGCCAGCAGCCCCGGGGGTAGCTCCTACAATGAGCAGTTCTTC
TRBD2	TRBV19	16	TRBJ2-1	once	CASRRQLAGVYNEQFF	TGTGCCAGTAGACGACAGCTAGCGGGGGTTTACAATGAGCAGTTCTTC
NA	TRBV19	15	TRBJ1-1	NA	CASSRGGLSNTEAFF	TGTGCCAGTAGTCGGGGGGGATTATCGAACACTGAAGCTTTCTTT
TRBD2	TRBV24-1	15	TRBJ2-5	NA	CATSDQWTSGETQYF	TGTGCCACCAGTGACCAATGGACTAGCGGAGAGACCCAGTACTTC
NA	TRBV19	16	TRBJ2-6	NA	CASSPLGPSGANVLTF	TGTGCCAGTAGCCCCTTGGGGCCCTCTGGGGCCAACGTCCTGACTTTC
NA	TRBV30	14	TRBJ2-7	NA	CAWIVLSRVYEQYF	TGTGCCTGGATAGTACTCTCTCGGGTCTACGAGCAGTACTTC
TRBD2	TRBV18	18	TRBJ2-1	NA	CASSPPRLAGSSYNEQFF	TGTGCCAGCTCACCACCCCGACTAGCGGGGAGCTCCTACAATGAGCAGTTCTTC
NA	TRBV5-4	18	TRBJ2-3	NA	CASSKQNTVQGSTDTQYF	TGTGCCAGCAGCAAGCAGAATACAGTCCAAGGAAGCACAGATACGCAGTATTTT
NA	TRBV5-1	14	TRBJ2-7	NA	CASSSGLSSYEQYF	TGCGCCAGCAGCTCAGGGTTGAGCTCCTACGAGCAGTACTTC
TRBD2	TRBV10-3	13	TRBJ2-7	NA	CAISGRLAGEQYF	TGTGCCATCAGTGGAAGACTAGCGGGGGAGCAGTACTTC
NA	TRBV2	14	TRBJ2-2	NA	CASSPQGGGGELFF	TGTGCCAGCAGTCCCCAGGGAGGGGGCGGGGAGCTGTTTTTT
TRBD2	TRBV28	21	TRBJ2-4	few	CASSSTTGTSGGARYQNIQYF	TGTGCCAGCAGTTCAACAACCGGGACTAGCGGGGGGGCTAGATATCAAAACATTCAGTACTTC
TRBD1	TRBV29-1	13	TRBJ1-1	NA	CSGGQGMNTEAFF	TGCAGCGGGGGACAGGGGATGAACACTGAAGCTTTCTTT
NA	TRBV7-9	15	TRBJ1-3	NA	CASSLGGDSGNTIYF	TGTGCCAGCAGCTTGGGAGGGGACTCTGGAAACACCATATATTTT
NA	TRBV20-1	11	TRBJ2-5	NA	CSARALETQYF	TGCAGTGCTAGGGCCCTGGAGACCCAGTACTTC
NA	TRBV19	16	TRBJ1-5	NA	CASMPSGRGTNQPQHF	TGTGCCAGTATGCCCTCTGGCAGGGGCACGAATCAGCCCCAGCATTTT
NA	TRBV10-3	12	TRBJ1-2	NA	CAIRQGSYGYTF	TGTGCCATCAGACAGGGATCCTATGGCTACACCTTC
NA	TRBV6-5	15	TRBJ1-5	NA	CASSVTGSSNQPQHF	TGTGCCAGCAGCGTCACGGGGTCCTCCAATCAGCCCCAGCATTTT
NA	TRBV5-1	15	TRBJ1-4	NA	CASSSSDITNEKLFF	TGCGCCAGCAGCTCTTCGGACATAACTAATGAAAAACTGTTTTTT
NA	TRBV5-1	16	TRBJ2-1	once	CASTPSIRGAYNEQFF	TGCGCCAGCACCCCTTCCATCAGGGGTGCCTACAATGAGCAGTTCTTC
TRBD1	TRBV11-3	16	TRBJ2-3	NA	CASRQGGGQGTDTQYF	TGTGCCAGCAGGCAAGGTGGGGGACAGGGTACAGATACGCAGTATTTT
NA	TRBV11-2	15	TRBJ1-1	NA	CASSLIGRANTEAFF	TGTGCCAGCAGCTTAATTGGCAGGGCGAACACTGAAGCTTTCTTT
TRBD1	TRBV9	15	TRBJ2-1	NA	CASSVEQGAFGEQFF	TGTGCCAGCAGCGTAGAACAGGGGGCTTTCGGTGAGCAGTTCTTC
NA	TRBV29-1	11	TRBJ2-7	once	CSVDRGGEQYF	TGCAGCGTTGACAGGGGCGGCGAGCAGTACTTC
NA	TRBV4-2	17	TRBJ2-3	NA	CASSQEIVPPSTDTQYF	TGTGCCAGCAGCCAAGAGATAGTCCCCCCGAGCACAGATACGCAGTATTTT
NA	TRBV6-5	14	TRBJ1-2	NA	CASSYSDTAYGYTF	TGTGCCAGCAGTTACTCCGACACGGCCTATGGCTACACCTTC
NA	TRBV29-1	12	TRBJ1-2	NA	CSIRNGDYGYTF	TGCAGCATTCGAAACGGAGACTATGGCTACACCTTC
NA	TRBV7-3	16	TRBJ2-3	NA	CASSLSGREDTDTQYF	TGTGCCAGCAGCTTATCGGGCAGGGAAGACACAGATACGCAGTATTTT
NA	TRBV29-1	13	TRBJ2-1	NA	CSVEGAGGNEQFF	TGCAGCGTTGAGGGGGCAGGAGGCAATGAGCAGTTCTTC
TRBD1	TRBV5-1	15	TRBJ1-2	NA	CASSFGQGGTYGYTF	TGCGCCAGCAGCTTCGGACAGGGAGGAACCTATGGCTACACCTTC
NA	TRBV7-9	14	TRBJ2-5	NA	CASSAFGVQETQYF	TGTGCCAGCAGCGCTTTCGGGGTTCAAGAGACCCAGTACTTC
TRBD1	TRBV28	14	TRBJ2-2	NA	CASSPGQSTGELFF	TGTGCCAGCAGTCCGGGACAGTCCACCGGGGAGCTGTTTTTT
TRBD2	TRBV10-1	15	TRBJ2-3	NA	CASSDPSGGADTQYF	TGCGCCAGCAGTGACCCTAGCGGGGGCGCAGATACGCAGTATTTT
NA	TRBV7-3	15	TRBJ2-3	NA	CASSARGKNTDTQYF	TGTGCCAGCAGTGCGAGGGGGAAAAACACAGATACGCAGTATTTT
NA	TRBV11-1	12	TRBJ2-7	NA	CASSLWLDEQYF	TGTGCCAGCAGCTTATGGCTAGACGAGCAGTACTTC
TRBD2	TRBV5-1	16	TRBJ2-3	NA	CASSSYRAGGPNTQYF	TGCGCCAGCAGCTCATACCGAGCGGGGGGGCCGAATACGCAGTATTTT
NA	TRBV9	14	TRBJ2-3	NA	CASSVTLGENTQYF	TGTGCCAGCAGCGTCACCTTGGGAGAGAATACGCAGTATTTT
NA	TRBV2	15	TRBJ2-3	NA	CASSDRRGLTDTQYF	TGTGCCAGCAGTGATAGGAGGGGGCTGACAGATACGCAGTATTTT
TRBD2	TRBV24-1	14	TRBJ2-5	NA	CATSDLGLAETQYF	TGTGCCACCAGTGATTTAGGACTAGCGGAGACCCAGTACTTC
NA	TRBV6-5	15	TRBJ1-3	once	CASSRQTTAGNTIYF	TGTGCCAGCAGTCGACAGACCACTGCAGGAAACACCATATATTTT